This TCR beta chain came from a study of cytotoxic CD8 clonotypes in ibrutinib-treated CLL. The overall study: Response samples were taken after a median of about 12 months on treatment, range 6 to 36. Findings and limits, study-wide: Contraction or stability on treatment characterized the public clonotypes, which were uncommon. The clonality went up when patients responded to ibrutinib and dropped back toward baseline at progression. Baseline clonality, above age-matched healthy donor levels, tracked circulating CD8+ T-cell counts.

Measured with immunoSEQ multiplex PCR; TCRdb has only the in-frame clones, and not every one. The profile covers 150,000 or so clones, with around three quarters appearing a single time and over 10% taken by the ten largest. Trimming left V 4 bases short and J 4 bases short, with 24 bases between. This CDR3 comprises 18 residues. Germline V gene lookup returns CDR1 SGHRS and CDR2 YFSETQ. Comments on this clone: What it recognizes is unknown.

The TCR comes from a human donor with chronic lymphocytic leukemia. The specimen was PBMCs, collected after 12 months of ibrutinib treatment. The gene calls are TRBV5-1 and TRBJ2-1; D tentatively fits TRBD1 or TRBD2 (6 bases each). The CDR3: CASSALGGRDIQYNEQFF. CDR3 DNA sequence: TGCGCCAGCAGCGCCCTGGGAGGACGGGACATCCAATACAATGAGCAGTTCTTC.